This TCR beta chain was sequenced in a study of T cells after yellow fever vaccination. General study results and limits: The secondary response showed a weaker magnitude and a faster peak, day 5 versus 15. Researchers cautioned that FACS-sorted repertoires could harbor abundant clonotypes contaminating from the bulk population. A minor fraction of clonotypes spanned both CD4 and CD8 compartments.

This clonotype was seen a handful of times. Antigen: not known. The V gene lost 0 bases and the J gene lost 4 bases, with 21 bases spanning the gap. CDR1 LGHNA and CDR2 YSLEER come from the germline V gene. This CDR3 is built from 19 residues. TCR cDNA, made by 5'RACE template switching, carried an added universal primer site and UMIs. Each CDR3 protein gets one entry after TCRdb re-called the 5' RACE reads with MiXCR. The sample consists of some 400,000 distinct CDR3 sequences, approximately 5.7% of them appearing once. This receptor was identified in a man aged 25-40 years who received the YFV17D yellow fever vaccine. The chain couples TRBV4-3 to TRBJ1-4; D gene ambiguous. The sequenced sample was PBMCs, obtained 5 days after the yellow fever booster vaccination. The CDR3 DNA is TGCGCCAGCAGCCAAGATTGGAGGGTTGTCGGAGAGATTAATGAAAAACTGTTTTTT. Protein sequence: CASSQDWRVVGEINEKLFF.